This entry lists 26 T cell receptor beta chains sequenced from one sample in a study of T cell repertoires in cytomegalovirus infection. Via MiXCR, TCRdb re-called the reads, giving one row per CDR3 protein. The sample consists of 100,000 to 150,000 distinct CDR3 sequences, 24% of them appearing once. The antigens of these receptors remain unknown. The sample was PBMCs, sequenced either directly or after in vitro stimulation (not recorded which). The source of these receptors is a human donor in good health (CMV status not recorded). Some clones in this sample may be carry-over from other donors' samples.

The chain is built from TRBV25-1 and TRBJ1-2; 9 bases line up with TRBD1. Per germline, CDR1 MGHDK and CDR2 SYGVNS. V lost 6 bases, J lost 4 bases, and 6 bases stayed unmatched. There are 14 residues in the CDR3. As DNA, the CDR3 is TGTGCCAGCAGGGGAGCGGGACAGGGCTATGGCTACACCTTC. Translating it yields CASRGAGQGYGYTF.

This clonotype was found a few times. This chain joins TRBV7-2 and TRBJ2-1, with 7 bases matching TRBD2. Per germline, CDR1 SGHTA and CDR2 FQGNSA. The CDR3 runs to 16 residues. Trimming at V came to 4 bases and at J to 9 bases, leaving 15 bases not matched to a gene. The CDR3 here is CASSSGLVGRVSEQFF. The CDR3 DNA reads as TGTGCCAGCAGCTCAGGACTAGTGGGGAGAGTGAGTGAGCAGTTCTTC.

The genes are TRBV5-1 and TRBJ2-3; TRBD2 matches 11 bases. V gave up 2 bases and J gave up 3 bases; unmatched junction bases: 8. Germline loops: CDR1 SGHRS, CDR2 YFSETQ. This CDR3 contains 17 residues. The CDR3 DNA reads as TGCGCCAGCAGCTTTTTGACTAGCGGGATGCAAACAGATACGCAGTATTTT. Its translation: CASSFLTSGMQTDTQYF.

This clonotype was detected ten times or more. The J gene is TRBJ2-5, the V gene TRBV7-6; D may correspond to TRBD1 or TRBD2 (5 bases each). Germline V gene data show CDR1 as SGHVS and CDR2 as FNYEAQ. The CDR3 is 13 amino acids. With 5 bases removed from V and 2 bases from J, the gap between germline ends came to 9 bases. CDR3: CASSQGPQETQYF. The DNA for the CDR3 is TGTGCCAGCAGCCAGGGACCACAAGAGACCCAGTACTTC.

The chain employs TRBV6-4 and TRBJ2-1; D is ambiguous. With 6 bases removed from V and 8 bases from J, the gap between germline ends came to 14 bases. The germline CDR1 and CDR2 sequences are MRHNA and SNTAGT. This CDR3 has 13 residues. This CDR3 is CASSQLQDHEQFF. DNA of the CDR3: TGTGCCAGCAGCCAACTTCAGGACCATGAGCAGTTCTTC.

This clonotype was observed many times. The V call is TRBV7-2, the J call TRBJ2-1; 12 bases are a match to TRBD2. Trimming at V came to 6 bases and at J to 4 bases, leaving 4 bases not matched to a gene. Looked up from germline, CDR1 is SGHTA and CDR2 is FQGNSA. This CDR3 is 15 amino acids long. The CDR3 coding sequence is TGTGCCAGCAGACCCGGACTAGCGGGATACAATGAGCAGTTCTTC. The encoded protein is CASRPGLAGYNEQFF.

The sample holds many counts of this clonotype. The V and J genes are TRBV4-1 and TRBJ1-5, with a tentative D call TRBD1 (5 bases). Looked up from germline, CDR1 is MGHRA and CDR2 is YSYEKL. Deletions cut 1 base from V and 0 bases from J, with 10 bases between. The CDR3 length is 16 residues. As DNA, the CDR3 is TGCGCCAGCAGCCAAGTAGGGGACTATAGCAATCAGCCCCAGCATTTT. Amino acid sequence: CASSQVGDYSNQPQHF.

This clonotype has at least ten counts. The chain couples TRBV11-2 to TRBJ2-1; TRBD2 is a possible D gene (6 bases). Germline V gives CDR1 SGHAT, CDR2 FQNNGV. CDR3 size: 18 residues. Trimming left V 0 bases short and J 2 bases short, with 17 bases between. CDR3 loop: CASSLDAGWGMAYNEQFF. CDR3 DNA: TGTGCCAGCAGCTTAGATGCGGGGTGGGGGATGGCCTACAATGAGCAGTTCTTC. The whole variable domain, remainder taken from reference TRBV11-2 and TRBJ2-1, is EAGVAQSPRYKIIEKRQSVAFWCNPISGHATLYWYQQILGQGPKLLIQFQNNGVVDDSQLPKDRFSAERLKGVDSTLKIQPAKLEDSAVYLCASSLDAGWGMAYNEQFFGPGTRLTVL.

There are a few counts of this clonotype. The CDR3 DNA sequence: TGCAGTGCTAGTCCAGTCTTAAATAGCAATCAGCCCCAGCATTTT. This translates into CSASPVLNSNQPQHF. V and J are TRBV20-1 and TRBJ1-5; no clear D. This CDR3 contains 15 residues. V lost 3 bases, J lost 0 bases, and 12 bases lay in between. The V gene's germline CDR1 is DFQATT and CDR2 SNEGSKA (reference sequence).

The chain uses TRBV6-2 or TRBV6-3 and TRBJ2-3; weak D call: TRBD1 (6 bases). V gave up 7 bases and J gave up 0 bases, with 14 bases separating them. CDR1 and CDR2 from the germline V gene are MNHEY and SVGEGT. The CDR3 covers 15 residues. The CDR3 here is CASINRATSTDTQYF. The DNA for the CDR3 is TGTGCCAGCATCAACAGGGCGACTAGCACAGATACGCAGTATTTT.

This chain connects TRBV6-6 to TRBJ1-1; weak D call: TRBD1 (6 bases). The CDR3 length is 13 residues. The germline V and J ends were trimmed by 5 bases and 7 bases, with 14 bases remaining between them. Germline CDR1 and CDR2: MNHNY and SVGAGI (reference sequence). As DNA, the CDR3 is TGTGCCAGCAGTCCCCACGGGGGGCTTGAAGCTTTCTTT. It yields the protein CASSPHGGLEAFF.

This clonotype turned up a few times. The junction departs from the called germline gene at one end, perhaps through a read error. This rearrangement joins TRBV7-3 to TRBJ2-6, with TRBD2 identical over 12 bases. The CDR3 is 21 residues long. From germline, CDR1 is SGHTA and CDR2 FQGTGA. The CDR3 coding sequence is TGTGCCAGCAGCGTAACCCTAGCGGGAGGGCTGACACTCTCTGGGGCCAACGTCCTGACTTTC. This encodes CASSVTLAGGLTLSGANVLTF.

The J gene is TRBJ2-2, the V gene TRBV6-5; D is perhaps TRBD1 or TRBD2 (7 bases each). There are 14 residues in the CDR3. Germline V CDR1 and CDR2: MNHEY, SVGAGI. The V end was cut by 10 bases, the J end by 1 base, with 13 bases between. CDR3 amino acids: CAISRGGNTGELFF. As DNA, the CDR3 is TGTGCCATATCCAGGGGGGGGAACACCGGGGAGCTGTTTTTT.

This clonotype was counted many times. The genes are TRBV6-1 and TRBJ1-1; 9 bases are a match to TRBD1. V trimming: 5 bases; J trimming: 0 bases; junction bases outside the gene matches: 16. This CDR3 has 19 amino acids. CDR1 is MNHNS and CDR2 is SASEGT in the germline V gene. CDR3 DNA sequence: TGTGCCAGCAGTTTGACCGGGACAGGGAGTCTATCGATGAACACTGAAGCTTTCTTT. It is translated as CASSLTGTGSLSMNTEAFF.

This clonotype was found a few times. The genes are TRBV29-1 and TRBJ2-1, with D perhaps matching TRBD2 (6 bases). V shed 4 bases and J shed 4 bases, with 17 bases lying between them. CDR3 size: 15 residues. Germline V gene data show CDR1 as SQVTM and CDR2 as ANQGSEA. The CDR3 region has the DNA TGCAGCGTTGGGACCCCGGGACTGACGTACAATGAGCAGTTCTTC. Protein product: CSVGTPGLTYNEQFF.

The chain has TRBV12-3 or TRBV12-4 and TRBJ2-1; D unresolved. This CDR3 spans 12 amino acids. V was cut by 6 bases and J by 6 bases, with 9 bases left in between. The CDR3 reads CASRGRPNEQFF. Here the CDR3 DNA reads TGTGCCAGCAGAGGACGGCCCAATGAGCAGTTCTTC.

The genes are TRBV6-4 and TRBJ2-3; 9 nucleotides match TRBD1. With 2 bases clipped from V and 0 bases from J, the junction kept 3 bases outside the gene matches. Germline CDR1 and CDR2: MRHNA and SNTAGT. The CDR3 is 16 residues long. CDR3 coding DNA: TGTGCCAGCAGTGACACAGACAGGGGGAGCACAGATACGCAGTATTTT. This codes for CASSDTDRGSTDTQYF.

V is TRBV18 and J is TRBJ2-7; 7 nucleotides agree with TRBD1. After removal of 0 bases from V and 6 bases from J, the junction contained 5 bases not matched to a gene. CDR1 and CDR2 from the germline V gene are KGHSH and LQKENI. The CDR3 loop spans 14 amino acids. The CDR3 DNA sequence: TGTGCCAGCTCACCACCCGGGACAGCCCCCGAGCAGTACTTC. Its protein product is CASSPPGTAPEQYF.

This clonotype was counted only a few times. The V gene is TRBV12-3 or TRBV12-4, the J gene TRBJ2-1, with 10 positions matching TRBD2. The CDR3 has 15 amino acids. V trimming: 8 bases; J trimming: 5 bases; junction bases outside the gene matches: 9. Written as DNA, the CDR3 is TGTGCCAGCGGCCCACTAGCGGGAATTCACAATGAGCAGTTCTTC. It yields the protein CASGPLAGIHNEQFF.

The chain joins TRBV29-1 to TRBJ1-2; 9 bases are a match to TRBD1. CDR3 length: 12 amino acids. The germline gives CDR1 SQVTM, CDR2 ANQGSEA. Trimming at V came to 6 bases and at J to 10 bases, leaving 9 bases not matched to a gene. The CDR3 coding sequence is TGCAGCGTCACGGGACAGGGTGTGACCTACACCTTC. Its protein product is CSVTGQGVTYTF.

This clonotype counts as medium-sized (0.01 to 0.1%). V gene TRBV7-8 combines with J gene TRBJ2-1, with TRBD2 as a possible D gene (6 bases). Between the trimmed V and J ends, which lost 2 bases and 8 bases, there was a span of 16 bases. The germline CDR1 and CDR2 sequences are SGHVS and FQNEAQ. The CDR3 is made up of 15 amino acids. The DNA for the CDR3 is TGTGCCAGCAGCTTAAGGGCGGGGATCGTGGATGAGCAGTTCTTC. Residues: CASSLRAGIVDEQFF.

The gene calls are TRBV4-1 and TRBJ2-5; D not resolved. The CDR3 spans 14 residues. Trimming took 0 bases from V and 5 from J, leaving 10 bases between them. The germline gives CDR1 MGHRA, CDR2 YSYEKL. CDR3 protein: CASSQEKRSETQYF. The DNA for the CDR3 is TGCGCCAGCAGCCAAGAGAAGAGGTCGGAGACCCAGTACTTC.

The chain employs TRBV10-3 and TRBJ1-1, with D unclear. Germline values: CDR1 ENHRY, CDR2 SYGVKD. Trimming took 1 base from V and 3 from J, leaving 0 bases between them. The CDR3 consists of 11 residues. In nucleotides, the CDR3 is TGTGCCATCAGTGAGTACACTGAAGCTTTCTTT. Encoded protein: CAISEYTEAFF.

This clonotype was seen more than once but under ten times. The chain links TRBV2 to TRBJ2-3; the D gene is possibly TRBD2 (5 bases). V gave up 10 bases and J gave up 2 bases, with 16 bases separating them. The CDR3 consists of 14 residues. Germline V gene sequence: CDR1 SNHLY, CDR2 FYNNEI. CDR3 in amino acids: CATRGIGYTDTQYF. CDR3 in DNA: TGTGCCACCCGAGGGATAGGGTACACAGATACGCAGTATTTT.

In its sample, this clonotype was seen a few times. The CDR3 sequence is CASSLGPDSTQYEQYF. For the CDR3, the DNA is TGTGCCAGCAGCTTAGGTCCGGACTCCACACAATACGAGCAGTACTTC. The chain couples TRBV7-2 to TRBJ2-7; D may be TRBD2 (5 bases). V shed 1 base and J shed 4 bases, with 17 bases lying between them. The CDR3 loop spans 16 amino acids. Per germline, CDR1 SGHTA and CDR2 FQGNSA.

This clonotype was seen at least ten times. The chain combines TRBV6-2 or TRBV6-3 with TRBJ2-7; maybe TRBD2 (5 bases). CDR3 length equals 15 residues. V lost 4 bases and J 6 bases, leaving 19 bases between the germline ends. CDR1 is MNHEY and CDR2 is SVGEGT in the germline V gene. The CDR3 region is CASSSRRVHVGEQYF. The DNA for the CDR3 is TGTGCCAGCAGTTCGCGGCGGGTGCACGTTGGCGAGCAGTACTTC.